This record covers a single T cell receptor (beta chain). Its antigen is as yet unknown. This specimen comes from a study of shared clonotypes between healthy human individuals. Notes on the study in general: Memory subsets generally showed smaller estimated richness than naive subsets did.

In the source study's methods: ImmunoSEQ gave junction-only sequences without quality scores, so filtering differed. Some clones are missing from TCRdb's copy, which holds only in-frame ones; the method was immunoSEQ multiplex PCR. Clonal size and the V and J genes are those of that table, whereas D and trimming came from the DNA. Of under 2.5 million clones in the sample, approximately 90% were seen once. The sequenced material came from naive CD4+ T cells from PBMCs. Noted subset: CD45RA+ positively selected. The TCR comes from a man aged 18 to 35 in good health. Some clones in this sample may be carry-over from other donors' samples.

This chain's CDR3 is CASSIGRFEKLFF. The DNA of the CDR3 is TGTGCCAGTAGTATAGGACGCTTTGAAAAACTGTTTTTT. V and J are TRBV19 and TRBJ1-4; D remains unclear. The CDR3 has 13 amino acids. The germline CDR1 and CDR2 sequences are LNHDA and SQIVND (reference sequence). Trimming took off 1 base at V and 7 bases at J, with 7 bases between the two ends. The variable domain in full, completed from reference TRBV19 and TRBJ1-4, reads DGGITQSPKYLFRKEGQNVTLSCEQNLNHDAMYWYRQDPGQGLRLIYYSQIVNDFQKGDIAEGYSVSREKKESFPLTVTSAQKNPTAFYLCASSIGRFEKLFFGSGTQLSVL.